Sequencing of this TCR beta chain was carried out in a study of OX40 agonist ivuxolimab in advanced cancers. Study outcomes and limitations: Both blood CD4+ and CD8+ T cells showed clonal growth by week 6 at 0.1 to 3.0 mg/kg.

This table comes from immunoSEQ multiplex PCR, and its TCRdb copy is limited to in-frame clones, with some not included. The table lists tens of thousands of clones, 85% to 90% of them singletons. As to this clone: Its antigen is not identified.

Sampled blood was obtained at baseline, cycle 4 day 1, and cycle 7 day 1. This TCR was sampled from an adult with an advanced solid tumor such as melanoma, head and neck, liver or kidney cancer. The material sequenced was CD4+ or CD8+ T cells sorted from blood, taken in a trial of the OX40 agonist ivuxolimab.

The CDR3 DNA is TGTGCCACAGGGGAGAACACTGAAGCTTTCTTT. This encodes CATGENTEAFF. This chain connects TRBV10-3 to TRBJ1-1, with a possible D match to TRBD1 (6 bases). This CDR3 spans 11 amino acids. V was shortened by 10 bases and J by 1 base, with 7 bases between the two germline ends. Germline CDR1 is ENHRY and CDR2 is SYGVKD.